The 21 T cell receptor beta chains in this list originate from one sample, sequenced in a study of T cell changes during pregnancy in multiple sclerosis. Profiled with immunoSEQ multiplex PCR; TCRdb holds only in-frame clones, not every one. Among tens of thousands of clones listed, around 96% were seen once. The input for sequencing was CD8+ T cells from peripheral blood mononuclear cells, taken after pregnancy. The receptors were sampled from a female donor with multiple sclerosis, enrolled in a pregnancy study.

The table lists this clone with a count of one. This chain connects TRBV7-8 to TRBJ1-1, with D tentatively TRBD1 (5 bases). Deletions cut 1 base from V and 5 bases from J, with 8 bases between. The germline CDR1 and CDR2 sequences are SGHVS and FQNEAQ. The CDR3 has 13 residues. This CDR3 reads CASSLGGGTEAFF. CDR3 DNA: TGTGCCAGCAGCTTAGGCGGGGGAACTGAAGCTTTCTTT. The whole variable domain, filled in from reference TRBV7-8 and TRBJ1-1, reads GAGVSQSPRYKVAKRGQDVALRCDPISGHVSLFWYQQALGQGPEFLTYFQNEAQLDKSGLPSDRFFAERPEGSVSTLKIQRTQQEDSAVYLCASSLGGGTEAFFGQGTRLTVV.

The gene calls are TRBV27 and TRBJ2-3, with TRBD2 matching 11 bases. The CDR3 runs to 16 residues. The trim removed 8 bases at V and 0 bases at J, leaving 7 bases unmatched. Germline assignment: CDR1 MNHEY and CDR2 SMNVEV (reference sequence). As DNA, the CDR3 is TGTGCCAGCTTTTCCCGGACTAGCGGGAGCACAGATACGCAGTATTTT. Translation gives CASFSRTSGSTDTQYF.

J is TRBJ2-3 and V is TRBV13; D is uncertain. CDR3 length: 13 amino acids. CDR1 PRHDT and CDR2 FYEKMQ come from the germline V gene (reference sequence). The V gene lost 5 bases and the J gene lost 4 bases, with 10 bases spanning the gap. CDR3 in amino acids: CASSPQLADTQYF. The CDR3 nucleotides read TGTGCCAGCAGCCCCCAGTTGGCAGATACGCAGTATTTT.

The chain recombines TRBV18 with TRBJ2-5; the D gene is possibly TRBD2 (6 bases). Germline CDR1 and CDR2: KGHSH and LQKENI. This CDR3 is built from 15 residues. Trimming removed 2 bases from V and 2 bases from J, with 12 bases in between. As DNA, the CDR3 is TGTGCCAGCTCACCATATAGCGGAGGACAAGAGACCCAGTACTTC. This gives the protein CASSPYSGGQETQYF.

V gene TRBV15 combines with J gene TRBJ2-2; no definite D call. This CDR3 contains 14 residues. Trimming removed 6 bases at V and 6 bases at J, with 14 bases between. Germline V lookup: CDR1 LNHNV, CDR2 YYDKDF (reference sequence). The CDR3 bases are TGTGCCACCAGGGCCTCTAGGCTCGCCGGGGAGCTGTTTTTT. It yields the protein CATRASRLAGELFF.

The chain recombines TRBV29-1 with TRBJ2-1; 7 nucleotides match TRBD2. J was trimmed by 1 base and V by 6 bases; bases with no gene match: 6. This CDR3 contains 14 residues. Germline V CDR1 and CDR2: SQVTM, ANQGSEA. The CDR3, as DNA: TGCAGCGTCCCCCCCGGGGGGTCCTACAATGAGCAGTTCTTC. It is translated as CSVPPGGSYNEQFF.

CDR3 residues: CASSYVSGSYEQYF. CDR3 bases: TGTGCCAGCAGTTACGTTAGCGGGAGCTACGAGCAGTACTTC. This sequence joins TRBV6-5 and TRBJ2-7; 9 bases map to TRBD2. The CDR3 loop spans 14 amino acids. From germline, CDR1 is MNHEY and CDR2 SVGAGI. J gave up 3 bases and V 2 bases, and 2 bases lay outside the gene matches.

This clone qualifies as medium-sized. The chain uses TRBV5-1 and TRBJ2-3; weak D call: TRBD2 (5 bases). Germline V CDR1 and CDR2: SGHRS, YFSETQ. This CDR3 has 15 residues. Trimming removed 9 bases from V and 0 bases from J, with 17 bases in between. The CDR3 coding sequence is TGCGCCACCCGGAGGTATTTTACTAGCACAGATACGCAGTATTTT. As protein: CATRRYFTSTDTQYF.

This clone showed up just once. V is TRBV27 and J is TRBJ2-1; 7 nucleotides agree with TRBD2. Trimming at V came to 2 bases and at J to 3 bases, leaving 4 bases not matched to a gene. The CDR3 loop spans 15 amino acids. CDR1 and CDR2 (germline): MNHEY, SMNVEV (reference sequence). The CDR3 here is CASSLEAGNYNEQFF. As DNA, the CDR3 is TGTGCCAGCAGTTTAGAAGCGGGAAACTACAATGAGCAGTTCTTC.

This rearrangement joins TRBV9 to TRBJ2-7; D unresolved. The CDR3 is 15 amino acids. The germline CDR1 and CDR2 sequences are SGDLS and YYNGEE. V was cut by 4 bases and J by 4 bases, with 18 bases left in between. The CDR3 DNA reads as TGTGCCAGCAGCCCCCACGAGAGAGTAGTTTACGAGCAGTACTTC. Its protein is CASSPHERVVYEQYF.

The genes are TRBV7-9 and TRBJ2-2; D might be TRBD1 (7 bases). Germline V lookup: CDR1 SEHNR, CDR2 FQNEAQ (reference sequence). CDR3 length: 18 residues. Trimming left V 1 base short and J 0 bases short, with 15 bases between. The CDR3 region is CASSLGQGGHANTGELFF. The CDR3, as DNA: TGTGCCAGCAGCTTAGGCCAGGGGGGACACGCGAACACCGGGGAGCTGTTTTTT.

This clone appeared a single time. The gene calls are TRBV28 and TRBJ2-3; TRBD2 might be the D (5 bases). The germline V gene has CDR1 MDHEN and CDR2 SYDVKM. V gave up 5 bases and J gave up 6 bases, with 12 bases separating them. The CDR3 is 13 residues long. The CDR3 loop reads CASSPRVSDTQYF. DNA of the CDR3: TGTGCCAGCAGTCCGAGGGTGTCGGATACGCAGTATTTT.

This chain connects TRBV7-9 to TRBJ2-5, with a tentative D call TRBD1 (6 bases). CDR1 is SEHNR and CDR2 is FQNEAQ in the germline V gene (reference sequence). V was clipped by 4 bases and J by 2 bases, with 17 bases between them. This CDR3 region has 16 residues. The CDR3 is CASSYPVGHAQETQYF. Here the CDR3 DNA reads TGTGCCAGCAGCTACCCGGTGGGACATGCGCAAGAGACCCAGTACTTC.

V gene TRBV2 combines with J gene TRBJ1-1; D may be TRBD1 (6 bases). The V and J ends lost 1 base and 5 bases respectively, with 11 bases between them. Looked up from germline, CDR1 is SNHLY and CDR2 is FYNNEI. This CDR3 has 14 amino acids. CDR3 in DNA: TGTGCCAGCAGTGAAGACAGGGCCAGGACTGAAGCTTTCTTT. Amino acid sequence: CASSEDRARTEAFF.

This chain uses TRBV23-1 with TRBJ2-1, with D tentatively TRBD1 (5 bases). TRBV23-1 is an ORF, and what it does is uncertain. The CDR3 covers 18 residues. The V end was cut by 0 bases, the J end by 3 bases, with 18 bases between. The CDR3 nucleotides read TGCGCCAGCAGTCAATCTGGTTGCGACAGCCGTTTCTACAATGAGCAGTTCTTC. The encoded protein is CASSQSGCDSRFYNEQFF.

The CDR3 region has the DNA TGTGCCAGCAGTCGAGGCCGACTGGGGGGGCGGCCCCAGCATTTT. Amino acids: CASSRGRLGGRPQHF. The rearrangement uses TRBV27 and TRBJ1-5; TRBD1 is a possible D gene (6 bases). The germline V gene encodes CDR1 MNHEY and CDR2 SMNVEV (reference sequence). Trimming removed 5 bases at V and 9 bases at J, with 20 bases between. This CDR3 region has 15 residues.

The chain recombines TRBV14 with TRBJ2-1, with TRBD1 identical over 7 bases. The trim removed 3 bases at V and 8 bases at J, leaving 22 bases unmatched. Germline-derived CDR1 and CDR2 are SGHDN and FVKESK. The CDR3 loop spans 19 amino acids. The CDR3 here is CASSHPTDLSLTGSDEQFF. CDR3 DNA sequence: TGTGCCAGCAGCCATCCCACAGACCTTTCGCTGACAGGGTCCGATGAGCAGTTCTTC.

The CDR3 loop reads CASSLGLENIQYF. The CDR3 coding sequence is TGTGCCAGCAGCTTAGGGCTAGAGAACATTCAGTACTTC. The chain combines TRBV11-2 with TRBJ2-4; unclear D gene. The germline V gene has CDR1 SGHAT and CDR2 FQNNGV. This CDR3 is built from 13 residues. Between the trimmed V and J ends, which lost 1 base and 7 bases, there was a span of 8 bases.

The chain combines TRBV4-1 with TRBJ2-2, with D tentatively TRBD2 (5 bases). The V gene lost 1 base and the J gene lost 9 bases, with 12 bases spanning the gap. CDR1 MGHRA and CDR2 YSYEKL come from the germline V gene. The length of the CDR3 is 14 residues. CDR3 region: CASSQGTPARELFF. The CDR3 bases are TGCGCCAGCAGCCAAGGGACTCCCGCCAGGGAGCTGTTTTTT.

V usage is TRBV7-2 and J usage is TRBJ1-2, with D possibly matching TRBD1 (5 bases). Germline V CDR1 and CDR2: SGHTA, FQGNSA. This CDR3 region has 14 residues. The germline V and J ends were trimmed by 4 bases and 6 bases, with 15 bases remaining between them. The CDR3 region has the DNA TGTGCCAGCAGCTCCTACAGGCCCACCGATGGCTACACCTTC. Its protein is CASSSYRPTDGYTF.

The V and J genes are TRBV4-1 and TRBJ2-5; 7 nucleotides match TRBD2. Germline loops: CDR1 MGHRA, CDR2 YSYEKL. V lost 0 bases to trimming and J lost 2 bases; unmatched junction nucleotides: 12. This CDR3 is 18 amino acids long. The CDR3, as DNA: TGCGCCAGCAGCCAAGATCGAGCGGGAACGGAGGAGCAAGAGACCCAGTACTTC. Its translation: CASSQDRAGTEEQETQYF.